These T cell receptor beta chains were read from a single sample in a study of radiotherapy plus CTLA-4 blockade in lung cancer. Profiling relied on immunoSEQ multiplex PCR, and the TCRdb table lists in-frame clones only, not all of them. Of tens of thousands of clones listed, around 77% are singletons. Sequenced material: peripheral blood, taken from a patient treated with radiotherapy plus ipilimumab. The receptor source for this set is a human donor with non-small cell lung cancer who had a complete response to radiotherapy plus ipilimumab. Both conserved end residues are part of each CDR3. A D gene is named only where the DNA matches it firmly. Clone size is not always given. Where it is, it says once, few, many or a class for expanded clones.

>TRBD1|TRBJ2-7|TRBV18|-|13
CASSETGTHEQYF
TGTGCCAGCTCAGAGACAGGGACCCACGAGCAGTACTTC
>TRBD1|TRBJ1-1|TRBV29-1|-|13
CSVGSQGAFQAFF
TGCAGCGTAGGATCACAGGGGGCTTTTCAAGCTTTCTTT
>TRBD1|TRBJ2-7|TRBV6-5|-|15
CASTHGGTGGYEQYF
TGTGCCAGCACCCACGGCGGGACAGGGGGGTACGAGCAGTACTTC
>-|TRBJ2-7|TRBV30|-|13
CAWMQGPGYEQYF
TGTGCCTGGATGCAGGGGCCTGGTTACGAGCAGTACTTC
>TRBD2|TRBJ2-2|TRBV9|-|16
CASSVAPGGTTGELFF
TGTGCCAGCAGCGTAGCACCGGGGGGGACTACCGGGGAGCTGTTTTTT
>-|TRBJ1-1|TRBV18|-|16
CASSSEPRGGETEAFF
TGTGCCAGCTCATCAGAGCCCCGGGGGGGGGAAACTGAAGCTTTCTTT
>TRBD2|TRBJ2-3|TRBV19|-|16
CASSNPGLAGVDTQYF
TGTGCCAGTAGTAACCCGGGACTAGCGGGAGTAGATACGCAGTATTTT
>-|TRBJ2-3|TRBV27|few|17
CASSFLGRRRGSDTQYF
TGTGCCAGCAGTTTTCTCGGTCGGCGGCGTGGGTCAGATACGCAGTATTTT
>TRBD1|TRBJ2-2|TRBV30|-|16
CAWSVPTGGRTGELFF
TGTGCCTGGAGTGTACCGACAGGGGGTAGGACCGGGGAGCTGTTTTTT
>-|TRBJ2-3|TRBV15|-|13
CATSRDRADTQYF
TGTGCCACCAGCAGAGATCGAGCAGATACGCAGTATTTT
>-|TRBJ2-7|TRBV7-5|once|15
CARSSPARSHGEQYF
TGTGCCAGAAGCTCCCCCGCCCGTTCTCACGGGGAGCAGTACTTC
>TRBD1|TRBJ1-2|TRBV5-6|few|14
CASSTTGRRDGYTF
TGTGCCAGCAGCACGACAGGGCGAAGGGATGGCTACACCTTC
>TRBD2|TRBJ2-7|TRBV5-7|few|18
CASSLWVSGGLATYEQYF
TGTGCCAGCAGCTTGTGGGTTTCGGGGGGGCTAGCAACGTACGAGCAGTACTTC
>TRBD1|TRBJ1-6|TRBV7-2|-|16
CASSLVPAGGNSPLHF
TGTGCCAGCAGCTTAGTTCCGGCAGGGGGCAATTCACCCCTCCACTTT
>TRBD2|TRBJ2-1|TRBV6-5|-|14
CASHGLAGTNEQFF
TGTGCCAGTCATGGGCTAGCGGGTACGAATGAGCAGTTCTTC
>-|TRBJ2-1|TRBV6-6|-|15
CASSYSRAAGNEQFF
TGTGCCAGCAGTTACTCTCGGGCTGCGGGGAATGAGCAGTTCTTC
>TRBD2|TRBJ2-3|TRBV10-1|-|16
CASSDPTSGSTDTQYF
TGCGCCAGCAGTGACCCGACTAGCGGAAGCACAGATACGCAGTATTTT
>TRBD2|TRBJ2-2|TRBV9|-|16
CASSVGLAGVPGELFF
TGTGCCAGCAGCGTAGGGCTAGCGGGAGTCCCCGGGGAGCTGTTTTTT
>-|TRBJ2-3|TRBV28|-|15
CASSSTGGITDTQYF
TGTGCCAGCAGTTCCACTGGGGGGATCACAGATACGCAGTATTTT
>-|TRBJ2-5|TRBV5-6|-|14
CASSLGVRGEAQYF
TGTGCCAGCAGCTTGGGCGTCAGGGGGGAGGCCCAGTACTTC
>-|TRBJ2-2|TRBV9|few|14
CASSVYRATGELFF
TGTGCCAGCAGCGTGTACAGGGCCACCGGGGAGCTGTTTTTT
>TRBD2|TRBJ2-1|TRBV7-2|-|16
CASSRRKREGYNEQFF
TGTGCCAGCAGCCGCCGGAAGCGGGAGGGTTACAATGAGCAGTTCTTC
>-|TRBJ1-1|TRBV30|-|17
CAWSVAGTPIFWTEAFF
TGTGCCTGGAGTGTAGCGGGGACACCCATTTTTTGGACTGAAGCTTTCTTT
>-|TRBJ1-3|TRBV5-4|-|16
CASSLDPTGSGNTIYF
TGTGCCAGCAGCTTGGACCCAACAGGGTCTGGAAACACCATATATTTT
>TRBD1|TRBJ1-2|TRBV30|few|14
CAWRLKGQPYGYTF
TGTGCCTGGAGATTGAAGGGACAGCCCTATGGCTACACCTTC
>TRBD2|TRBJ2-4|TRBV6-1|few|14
CASGAGGPRNIQYF
TGTGCCAGTGGAGCGGGAGGGCCCCGAAACATTCAGTACTTC
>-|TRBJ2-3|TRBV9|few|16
CASSPRGLTSTDTQYF
TGTGCCAGCAGCCCCCGAGGGCTGACTAGCACAGATACGCAGTATTTT
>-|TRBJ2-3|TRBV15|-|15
CATSRGPRLDLAQYF
TGTGCCACCAGCAGAGGTCCCCGGCTAGATTTGGCGCAGTATTTT
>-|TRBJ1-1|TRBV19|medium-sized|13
CASSIDYQTEAFF
TGTGCCAGTAGTATAGATTACCAGACTGAAGCTTTCTTT
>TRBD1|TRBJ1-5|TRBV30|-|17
CAWSVAPRQGGYQPQHF
TGTGCCTGGAGTGTAGCCCCGCGACAGGGCGGCTATCAGCCCCAGCATTTT
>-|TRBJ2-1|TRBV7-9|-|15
CASSFGDGGGNEQFF
TGTGCCAGCAGCTTCGGGGATGGGGGAGGCAATGAGCAGTTCTTC
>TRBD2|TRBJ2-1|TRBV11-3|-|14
CASSSPNSGNEQFF
TGTGCCAGCAGCTCACCTAATAGCGGGAATGAGCAGTTCTTC
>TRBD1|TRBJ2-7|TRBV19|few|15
CASSILGTGNYEQYF
TGTGCCAGTAGTATCCTTGGGACAGGGAACTACGAGCAGTACTTC
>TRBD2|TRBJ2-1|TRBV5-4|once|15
CASSPQAAGDGEQFF
TGTGCCAGCAGCCCCCAGGCAGCGGGAGATGGTGAGCAGTTCTTC
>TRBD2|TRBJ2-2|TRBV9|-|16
CASSLRREGYTGELFF
TGTGCCAGCAGCCTAAGGCGGGAGGGGTACACCGGGGAGCTGTTTTTT
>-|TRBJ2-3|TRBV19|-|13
CASSIAGTDTQYF
TGTGCCAGTAGTATAGCCGGCACAGATACGCAGTATTTT
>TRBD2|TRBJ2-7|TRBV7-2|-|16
CASSLVGGGSSYEQYF
TGTGCCAGCAGCTTAGTCGGCGGGGGGAGCTCCTACGAGCAGTACTTC
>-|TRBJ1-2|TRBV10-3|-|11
CAISERGGYTF
TGTGCCATCAGTGAACGGGGTGGCTACACCTTC
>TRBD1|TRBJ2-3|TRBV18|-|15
CASSPGTGTTDTQYF
TGTGCCAGCTCTCCCGGGACAGGGACGACAGATACGCAGTATTTT
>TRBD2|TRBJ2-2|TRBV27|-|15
CASSYSGSNTGELFF
TGTGCCAGCAGCTATAGCGGGTCGAACACCGGGGAGCTGTTTTTT
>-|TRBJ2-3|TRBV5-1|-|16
CASSLGVVAGTDTQYF
TGCGCCAGCAGCTTAGGTGTCGTGGCGGGGACAGATACGCAGTATTTT
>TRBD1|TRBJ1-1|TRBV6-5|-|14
CASSRPSGTGQAFF
TGTGCCAGCAGTCGACCTTCCGGGACAGGGCAGGCTTTCTTT
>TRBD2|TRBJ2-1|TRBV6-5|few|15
CASRRGVSSYNEQFF
TGTGCCAGCCGCCGGGGGGTAAGCTCCTACAATGAGCAGTTCTTC
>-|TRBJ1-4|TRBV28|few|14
CASSPGATNEKLFF
TGTGCCAGCAGTCCAGGGGCAACTAATGAAAAACTGTTTTTT
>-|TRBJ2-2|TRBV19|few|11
CASSRTGELFF
TGTGCCAGTAGCCGGACCGGGGAGCTGTTTTTT
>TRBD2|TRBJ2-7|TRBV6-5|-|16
CASSYSTSGGAYEQYF
TGTGCCAGCAGTTACTCCACTAGCGGGGGGGCCTACGAGCAGTACTTC
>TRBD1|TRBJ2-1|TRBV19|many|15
CASSPIQGAHNEQFF
TGTGCCAGTAGCCCAATCCAGGGGGCCCACAATGAGCAGTTCTTC
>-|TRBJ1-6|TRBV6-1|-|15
CASKRERLYNSPLHF
TGTGCCAGCAAGAGGGAGAGACTCTATAATTCACCCCTCCACTTT
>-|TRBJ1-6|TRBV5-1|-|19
CASSSRTQGHPGRYSPLHF
TGCGCCAGCAGCTCCCGGACCCAGGGCCACCCCGGTCGCTATTCACCCCTCCACTTT
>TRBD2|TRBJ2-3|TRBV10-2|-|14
CASRGGGYTDTQYF
TGCGCCAGCCGAGGCGGGGGGTACACAGATACGCAGTATTTT
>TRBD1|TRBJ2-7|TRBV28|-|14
CASLAGQGLLEQYF
TGTGCCAGCCTGGCGGGACAGGGGCTCCTCGAGCAGTACTTC
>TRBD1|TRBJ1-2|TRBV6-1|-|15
CASSGTGGRAGGYTF
TGTGCCAGCAGTGGGACAGGAGGAAGGGCAGGTGGCTACACCTTC
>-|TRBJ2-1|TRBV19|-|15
CATNRGGESYNEQFF
TGTGCCACAAATCGAGGGGGGGAGTCCTACAATGAGCAGTTCTTC
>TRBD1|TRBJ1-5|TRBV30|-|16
CAWSATGGYSNQPQHF
TGTGCCTGGAGTGCAACAGGGGGGTATAGCAATCAGCCCCAGCATTTT
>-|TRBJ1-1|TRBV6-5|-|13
CASSPITNTEAFF
TGTGCCAGCAGTCCCATCACTAACACTGAAGCTTTCTTT
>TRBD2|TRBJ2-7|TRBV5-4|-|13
CATRSGRAQEQYF
TGTGCAACACGGAGCGGGAGGGCTCAAGAGCAGTACTTC
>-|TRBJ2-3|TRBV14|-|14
CASSQARAPDTQYF
TGTGCCAGCAGCCAAGCCAGGGCCCCAGATACGCAGTATTTT